These T cell receptor beta chains were read from a single sample in a study of cytomegalovirus exposure and HLA in healthy donors. Measured with immunoSEQ multiplex PCR; TCRdb has only the in-frame clones, and not every one. The sample lists 200,000 or so clones; 75% to 85% were seen once. Sequences were obtained from PBMCs. These receptors were collected from a woman aged 45-60 years in good health and CMV-seropositive. The CDR3 runs from the conserved cysteine through the conserved F or W. D genes are given only for firm matches. Size tells how often a clone was seen (once, few, many) or the class of an expanded clone, and some rows leave it out.

J	V	D	size	CDR3	DNA
TRBJ2-1	TRBV12-5	TRBD2	few	CASGSASKTGTSGYNEQFF	TGTGCTAGTGGTTCAGCTTCCAAAACCGGGACTAGCGGCTACAATGAGCAGTTCTTC
TRBJ2-5	TRBV28	TRBD1	.	CASSPRHGTAYQETQYF	TGTGCCAGCAGTCCCAGACATGGGACAGCGTACCAAGAGACCCAGTACTTC
TRBJ2-1	TRBV7-9	TRBD2	.	CASLIAGGSYNEQFF	TGTGCCAGCCTGATAGCGGGAGGCTCCTACAATGAGCAGTTCTTC
TRBJ2-3	TRBV2	.	.	CASARDNTDTQYF	TGTGCCAGCGCGAGAGATAACACAGATACGCAGTATTTT
TRBJ1-1	TRBV19	TRBD1	.	CASSYRGLGTEAFF	TGTGCCAGTAGTTACAGGGGTCTCGGGACTGAAGCTTTCTTT
TRBJ1-4	TRBV30	.	.	CALEGNEKLFF	TGTGCCTTGGAGGGCAATGAAAAACTGTTTTTT
TRBJ2-5	TRBV11-2	.	.	CASSLVPSRETQYF	TGTGCCAGCAGCTTAGTGCCCTCACGGGAGACCCAGTACTTC
TRBJ2-1	TRBV5-1	TRBD2	.	CASSAPGLGYNEQFF	TGCGCCAGCAGCGCACCGGGACTAGGTTACAATGAGCAGTTCTTC
TRBJ1-6	TRBV6-1	TRBD1	.	CASSAGRSGTVNSPLHF	TGTGCCAGCAGTGCAGGCCGATCCGGGACAGTTAATTCACCCCTCCACTTT
TRBJ2-7	TRBV25-1	.	few	CASSERGFEQYF	TGTGCCAGCAGTGAAAGAGGGTTCGAGCAGTACTTC
TRBJ2-3	TRBV18	TRBD1	.	CASSPGQDTDTQYF	TGTGCCAGCTCCCCGGGACAGGACACAGATACGCAGTATTTT
TRBJ2-7	TRBV4-2	TRBD2	.	CASRKATSGSSYEQYF	TGTGCCAGCAGAAAGGCAACTAGCGGGAGCTCCTACGAGCAGTACTTC
TRBJ1-5	TRBV28	.	.	CASSPRGEPQHF	TGTGCCAGCAGTCCCCGGGGGGAGCCCCAGCATTTT
TRBJ2-4	TRBV29-1	TRBD2	.	CSVELAENIQYF	TGCAGCGTTGAACTAGCGGAAAACATTCAGTACTTC
TRBJ2-2	TRBV18	.	few	CASSPAGRTGELFF	TGTGCCAGCTCACCGGCGGGACGCACCGGGGAGCTGTTTTTT
TRBJ2-1	TRBV5-4	TRBD2	.	CASSLVAGGVNEQFF	TGTGCCAGCAGCTTAGTAGCGGGGGGGGTCAATGAGCAGTTCTTC
TRBJ1-3	TRBV5-6	TRBD1	.	CASSRQGAGNTIYF	TGTGCCAGCAGCCGACAGGGGGCGGGGAACACCATATATTTT
TRBJ2-7	TRBV6-1	.	.	CASAAESSYEQYF	TGTGCCAGCGCCGCGGAGAGCTCCTACGAGCAGTACTTC
TRBJ2-7	TRBV27	.	.	CASSPQGGYYEQYF	TGTGCCAGCAGTCCTCAGGGGGGCTACTACGAGCAGTACTTC
TRBJ1-1	TRBV5-1	.	.	CASSQGINTEAFF	TGCGCCAGCAGTCAGGGGATTAACACTGAAGCTTTCTTT
TRBJ2-7	TRBV6-5	.	.	CASSYFGGQTYEQYF	TGTGCCAGCAGTTACTTCGGGGGTCAGACCTACGAGCAGTACTTC
TRBJ2-7	TRBV21-1	.	.	CASRLLAGGFCEQYF	TGTGCCAGCAGGCTACTAGCGGGTGGCTTCTGTGAGCAGTACTTC
TRBJ1-2	TRBV14	.	.	CASSQVQAYGYTF	TGTGCCAGCAGCCAAGTACAGGCCTATGGCTACACCTTC
TRBJ2-1	TRBV7-9	TRBD1	.	CSSSLASGGWEYEQFF	TGTTCCAGCAGCTTAGCGTCAGGGGGCTGGGAGTATGAGCAGTTCTTC
TRBJ2-2	TRBV18	TRBD1	.	CASSLSGTGSTGELFF	TGTGCCAGCTCACTCTCCGGGACAGGGTCCACCGGGGAGCTGTTTTTT
TRBJ2-3	TRBV2	TRBD2	.	CASRARLAGGVDTQYF	TGTGCCAGCAGGGCCCGACTAGCGGGGGGTGTAGATACGCAGTATTTT
TRBJ2-1	TRBV2	.	.	CASRILSGQFF	TGTGCCAGCAGGATTTTGAGTGGGCAGTTCTTC
TRBJ2-5	TRBV28	.	.	CASLARAGPSVETQYF	TGTGCCAGCCTGGCTCGGGCAGGGCCGTCCGTAGAGACCCAGTACTTC
TRBJ1-1	TRBV28	.	.	CASSLPQGSNTEAFF	TGTGCCAGCAGTTTACCACAGGGCTCGAACACTGAAGCTTTCTTT
TRBJ2-1	TRBV11-2	.	few	CASSLAPEGYQGFF	TGTGCCAGCAGCTTAGCCCCGGAGGGTTATCAGGGGTTCTTC
TRBJ2-6	TRBV7-3	TRBD1	.	CASSWGRGSSGANVLTF	TGTGCCAGCAGCTGGGGCAGGGGGAGCTCTGGGGCCAACGTCCTGACTTTC
TRBJ1-4	TRBV2	TRBD1	.	CASRIQGAANEKLFF	TGTGCCAGCAGGATACAGGGGGCTGCTAATGAAAAACTGTTTTTT
TRBJ2-7	TRBV27	TRBD2	once	CASRYSGSSYEQYF	TGTGCCAGCAGATATAGCGGGAGCTCCTACGAGCAGTACTTC
TRBJ2-1	TRBV5-1	TRBD2	.	CASSDETSGRANEQFF	TGCGCCAGCAGCGATGAGACTAGCGGGAGGGCGAATGAGCAGTTCTTC
TRBJ1-3	TRBV10-3	.	once	CAISERASSGNTIYF	TGTGCCATCAGTGAGCGCGCGAGCTCTGGAAACACCATATATTTT
TRBJ2-5	TRBV28	TRBD1	.	CASSLQGAGETQYF	TGTGCCAGCAGTTTGCAGGGGGCGGGAGAGACCCAGTACTTC
TRBJ2-7	TRBV2	.	.	CASSVLPPGHRSSYEQYF	TGTGCCAGCAGTGTTCTCCCCCCGGGACACAGAAGTTCCTACGAGCAGTACTTC
TRBJ1-2	TRBV7-9	.	few	CASSEGVNNGYTF	TGTGCCAGCAGCGAGGGAGTCAATAATGGCTACACCTTC
TRBJ1-1	TRBV6-6	TRBD1	few	CASSLQGAVNTEAFF	TGTGCCAGCAGCCTACAGGGGGCGGTGAACACTGAAGCTTTCTTT
TRBJ2-5	TRBV7-9	TRBD2	.	CSSSRGTSGVQYF	TGTTCCAGCAGCCGCGGGACTAGCGGCGTTCAGTACTTC
TRBJ1-2	TRBV19	.	.	CASSIVGGWPNRQGPGYTF	TGTGCCAGTAGTATAGTGGGCGGATGGCCCAATCGCCAGGGCCCTGGCTACACCTTC
TRBJ2-2	TRBV19	.	once	CASSPPAGELFF	TGTGCCAGTAGTCCCCCGGCCGGGGAGCTGTTTTTT
TRBJ2-5	TRBV7-9	TRBD2	.	CASSLTRLALETQYF	TGTGCCAGCAGCTTAACCCGACTAGCGTTGGAGACCCAGTACTTC
TRBJ2-2	TRBV7-2	.	few	CASSLVLARSTGELFF	TGTGCCAGCAGCTTAGTGTTGGCCCGTTCGACCGGGGAGCTGTTTTTT
TRBJ2-7	TRBV19	TRBD1	.	CASSSAGQGGHEQYF	TGTGCCAGTAGTAGCGCGGGACAGGGGGGACACGAGCAGTACTTC
TRBJ2-7	TRBV27	.	.	CASSLWDIPYEQYF	TGTGCCAGCAGTTTATGGGACATACCCTACGAGCAGTACTTC